The 17 T cell receptor beta chains presented below share a single source sample, sequenced in a study of read filtering for tumor transcriptome and immune sequencing. This library used around 0.4 ug RNA and molecular barcoded adaptors spanning alpha/delta and beta/gamma chains. TCRdb recomputed calls from the reads with MiXCR, one row per CDR3 protein. The sample lists 75,000 to 95,000 distinct CDR3 sequences, roughly 21% occurring once. Source material: a population of CD138-negative cells sorted from bone marrow. The receptors were gathered from a donor aged 40 or older with multiple myeloma.

This clonotype turned up a few times. J is TRBJ2-3 and V is TRBV7-9, with 12 bases matching TRBD2. The CDR3 is 19 residues long. CDR1 and CDR2 (germline): SEHNR, FQNEAQ (reference sequence). The J segment lost 2 bases and the V segment lost 0 bases, leaving 9 bases of the junction unmatched. The CDR3 region is CASSLALGLAGYNTDTQYF. The CDR3 nucleotides are TGTGCCAGCAGCTTAGCTCTAGGACTAGCGGGGTACAACACAGATACGCAGTATTTT.

This clonotype was recorded many times. This chain links TRBV6-6 with TRBJ1-1; D possibly corresponds to TRBD1 (6 bases). V lost 6 bases to trimming and J lost 11 bases, with 25 bases between them. This CDR3 has 15 amino acids. Germline V CDR1 and CDR2: MNHNY, SVGAGI (reference sequence). The CDR3 DNA reads TGTGCCAGCAGGCATACTGGGAGCGGGGGGGGCTTTGCTTTCTTT. As protein: CASRHTGSGGGFAFF.

Of note for this clonotype: This may be a read error, as it is one base from a much larger clone. The rearrangement joins TRBV27 to TRBJ1-6, with D tentatively TRBD1 (5 bases). This CDR3 is 14 amino acids long. Germline lookup yields CDR1 MNHEY and CDR2 SMNVEV (reference sequence). V dropped 6 bases and J dropped 14 bases, with 20 bases sitting between them. The CDR3 nucleotides are TGTGCCAGCAGCTACGGGGGTGGTCTGAGAACCCTCCACTTT. It codes for CASSYGGGLRTLHF.

This clonotype was counted many times. The CDR3: CSVVGSGGAGKEETQYF. In nucleotides, the CDR3 is TGCAGCGTGGTGGGGAGCGGGGGGGCAGGAAAGGAAGAGACCCAGTACTTC. The chain couples TRBV29-1 to TRBJ2-5; 10 bases are a match to TRBD2. Per the germline V gene, CDR1 is SQVTM and CDR2 is ANQGSEA. The CDR3 has 17 amino acids. The V and J ends lost 6 bases and 3 bases, in that order; junction bases with no gene match: 16.

There are many counts of this clonotype. The chain recombines TRBV5-1 with TRBJ2-2; no clear D gene. The V gene's germline CDR1 is SGHRS and CDR2 YFSETQ. The germline V and J ends were trimmed by 0 bases and 0 bases, with 12 bases remaining between them. The CDR3 has 17 amino acids. CDR3 coding DNA: TGCGCCAGCAGCTTGGCCTCATACACTACGAACACCGGGGAGCTGTTTTTT. Encoded protein: CASSLASYTTNTGELFF. Drawing the rest from reference TRBV5-1 and TRBJ2-2, the complete variable domain is KAGVTQTPRYLIKTRGQQVTLSCSPISGHRSVSWYQQTPGQGLQFLFEYFSETQRNKGNFPGRFSGRQFSNSRSEMNVSTLELGDSALYLCASSLASYTTNTGELFFGEGSRLTVL.

In its sample, this clonotype was seen many times. The chain combines TRBV28 with TRBJ1-6; D gene unclear. The V gene's germline CDR1 is MDHEN and CDR2 SYDVKM. V dropped 3 bases and J dropped 4 bases, with 7 bases sitting between them. This CDR3 contains 14 residues. The CDR3 bases are TGTGCCAGCAGTTTTTACAGTTATAATTCACCCCTCCACTTT. It specifies CASSFYSYNSPLHF.

This clonotype has at least ten counts. The rearrangement uses TRBV7-9 and TRBJ2-6; 7 positions match TRBD1. Germline V gene sequence: CDR1 SEHNR, CDR2 FQNEAQ (reference sequence). V was clipped by 1 base and J by 4 bases; unmatched bases: 4. The CDR3 has 16 residues. This CDR3 reads CASSLGTGSGANVLTF. CDR3 nucleotides: TGTGCCAGCAGCTTAGGGACAGGTTCGGGGGCCAACGTCCTGACTTTC.

The rearrangement joins TRBV5-5 to TRBJ2-3; D perhaps matches TRBD2 (6 bases). Trimming left V 5 bases short and J 2 bases short, with 15 bases between. This CDR3 has 15 residues. Germline values: CDR1 SGHKS, CDR2 YYEKEE (reference sequence). As DNA, the CDR3 is TGTGCCAGCAGTCGTCCGGGACTTGTCACAGATACGCAGTATTTT. As protein: CASSRPGLVTDTQYF.

Comment on this clonotype: This likely stems from a read error, as it lies one base from a far larger clone. V and J are TRBV5-5 and TRBJ2-5; no firm D call. The CDR3 length is 17 residues. The V gene's germline CDR1 is SGHKS and CDR2 YYEKEE (reference sequence). V lost 0 bases and J lost 11, with 26 bases in between. Here the CDR3 reads CASSLDVGSSSYNEQYF. CDR3 DNA: TGTGCCAGCAGCTTGGATGTGGGGTCCAGCTCCTACAATGAGCAGTACTTC.

This clonotype has at least ten counts. The chain carries TRBV11-2 and TRBJ1-1; D possibly corresponds to TRBD1 (5 bases). V dropped 1 base and J dropped 3 bases, with 9 bases sitting between them. In germline, CDR1 is SGHAT, CDR2 FQNNGV. CDR3 length equals 14 residues. CDR3 loop: CASSLGEGYTEAFF. As DNA, the CDR3 is TGTGCCAGCAGCTTAGGGGAGGGGTACACTGAAGCTTTCTTT.

Comment on this clonotype: The CDR3 does not close with the conserved phenylalanine or tryptophan, likely indicating a read error. This chain uses TRBV20-1 with TRBJ2-1; D may be TRBD2 (5 bases). This CDR3 region has 14 residues. Germline CDR1 reads DFQATT; CDR2 reads SNEGSKA (reference sequence). The ends were cut back, 5 bases at V and 0 bases at J, with 11 bases in the middle. CDR3 region: CSAEGLSSYNEQFL. The CDR3 nucleotides read TGCAGTGCTGAGGGCCTTAGCTCCTACAATGAGCAGTTCCTC.

The chain recombines TRBV14 with TRBJ2-7, with 7 bases aligning to TRBD1. This CDR3 contains 14 residues. Germline values: CDR1 SGHDN, CDR2 FVKESK. Losses at the gene ends were 2 bases for V and 6 bases for J; bases not matched to a gene: 7. The CDR3 protein is CASSQRQGSVEQYF. The CDR3 coding sequence is TGTGCCAGCAGCCAACGACAGGGATCGGTCGAGCAGTACTTC.

This clonotype was found many times. The chain uses TRBV28 and TRBJ2-5; 9 nucleotides align to TRBD2. This CDR3 region has 13 residues. Germline loops: CDR1 MDHEN, CDR2 SYDVKM. With V trimmed by 7 bases and J by 5 bases, 5 bases remained unmatched. The CDR3 spells CASKVAGVETQYF. DNA of the CDR3: TGTGCCAGCAAGGTAGCGGGGGTTGAGACCCAGTACTTC.

This clonotype was seen many times. The rearrangement uses TRBV2 and TRBJ2-1; D is ambiguous. V dropped 4 bases and J dropped 5 bases, with 6 bases sitting between them. CDR1 and CDR2 (germline): SNHLY, FYNNEI. The CDR3 is 12 amino acids. CDR3 DNA: TGTGCCAGCAGTGGCACAAACAATGAGCAGTTCTTC. Translation: CASSGTNNEQFF.

This clonotype has a count of ten or more. The chain is built from TRBV6-6 and TRBJ2-6, with D unresolved. Per the germline V gene, CDR1 is MNHNY and CDR2 is SVGAGI (reference sequence). CDR3 length: 12 amino acids. V lost 7 bases, J lost 2 bases, and 3 bases lay in between. The CDR3 DNA sequence: TGTGCCAGCACCCCTGGGGCCAACGTCCTGACTTTC. Its translation is CASTPGANVLTF.

This clonotype was seen ten or more times. V gene TRBV7-3 combines with J gene TRBJ2-3; tentative D call: TRBD2 (6 bases). Germline values: CDR1 SGHTA, CDR2 FQGTGA. The V and J ends lost 2 bases and 2 bases respectively, with 8 bases between them. This CDR3 has 14 residues. The CDR3 nucleotides are TGTGCCAGCAGCTTAGGGACTCCCACAGATACGCAGTATTTT. This encodes CASSLGTPTDTQYF.

Concerning this clonotype: This may be a read error, as it is one base from a much larger clone. The chain has TRBV5-1 and TRBJ1-1, with a weak D call TRBD1 (5 bases). V was shortened by 4 bases and J by 6 bases, with 22 bases between the two germline ends. Germline V lookup: CDR1 SGHRS, CDR2 YFSETQ. This CDR3 has 16 residues. The CDR3 is CASSPGPQGQSAEAFF. CDR3 sequence (DNA): TGCGCCAGCAGCCCGGGACCGCAGGGCCAGTCCGCTGAAGCTTTCTTT.